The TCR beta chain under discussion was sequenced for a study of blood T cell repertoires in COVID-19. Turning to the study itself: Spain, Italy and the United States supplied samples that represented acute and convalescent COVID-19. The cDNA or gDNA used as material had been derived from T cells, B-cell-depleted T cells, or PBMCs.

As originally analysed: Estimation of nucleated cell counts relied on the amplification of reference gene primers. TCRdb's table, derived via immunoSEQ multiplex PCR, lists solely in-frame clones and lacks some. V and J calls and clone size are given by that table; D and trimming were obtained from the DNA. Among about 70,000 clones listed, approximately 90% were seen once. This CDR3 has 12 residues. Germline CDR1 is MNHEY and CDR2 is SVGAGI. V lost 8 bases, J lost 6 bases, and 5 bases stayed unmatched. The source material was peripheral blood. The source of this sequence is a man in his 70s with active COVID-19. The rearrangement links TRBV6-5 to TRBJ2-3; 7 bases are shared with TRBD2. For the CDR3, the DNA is TGTGCCAGCGTGGGGGAGGGCGATACGCAGTATTTT. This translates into CASVGEGDTQYF.